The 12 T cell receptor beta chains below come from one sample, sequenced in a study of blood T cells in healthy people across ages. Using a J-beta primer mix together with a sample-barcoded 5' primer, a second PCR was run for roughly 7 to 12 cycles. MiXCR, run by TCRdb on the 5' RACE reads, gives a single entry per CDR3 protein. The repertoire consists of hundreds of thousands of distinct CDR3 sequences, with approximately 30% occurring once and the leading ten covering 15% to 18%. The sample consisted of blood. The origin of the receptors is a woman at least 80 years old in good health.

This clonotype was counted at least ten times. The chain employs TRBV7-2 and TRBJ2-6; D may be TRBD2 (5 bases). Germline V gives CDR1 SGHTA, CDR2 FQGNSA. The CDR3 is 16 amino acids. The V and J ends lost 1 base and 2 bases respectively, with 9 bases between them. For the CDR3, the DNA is TGTGCCAGCAGCTTAGGGATCGGGGCTGGGGCCAACGTCCTGACTTTC. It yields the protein CASSLGIGAGANVLTF.

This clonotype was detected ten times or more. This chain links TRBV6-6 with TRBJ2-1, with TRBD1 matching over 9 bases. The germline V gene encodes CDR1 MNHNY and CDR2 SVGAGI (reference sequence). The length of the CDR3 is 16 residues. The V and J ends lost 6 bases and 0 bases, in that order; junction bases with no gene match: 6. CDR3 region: CASSSTGGSSYNEQFF. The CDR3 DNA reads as TGTGCCAGCAGCTCCACAGGGGGCAGCTCCTACAATGAGCAGTTCTTC.

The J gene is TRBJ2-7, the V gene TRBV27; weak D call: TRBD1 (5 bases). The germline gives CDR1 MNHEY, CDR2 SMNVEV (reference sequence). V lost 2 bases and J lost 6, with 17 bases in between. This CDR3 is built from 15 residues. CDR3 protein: CASSLEVGPGVEQYF. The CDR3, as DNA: TGTGCCAGCAGTTTAGAAGTGGGGCCCGGTGTCGAGCAGTACTTC.

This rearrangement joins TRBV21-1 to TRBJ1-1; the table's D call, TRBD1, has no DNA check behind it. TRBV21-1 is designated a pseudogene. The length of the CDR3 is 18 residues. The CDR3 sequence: CASRLSLQGGLLNTEAFF. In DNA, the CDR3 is TGTGCCAGCAGATTATCTTTACAGGGCGGATTACTGAACACTGAAGCTTTCTTT.

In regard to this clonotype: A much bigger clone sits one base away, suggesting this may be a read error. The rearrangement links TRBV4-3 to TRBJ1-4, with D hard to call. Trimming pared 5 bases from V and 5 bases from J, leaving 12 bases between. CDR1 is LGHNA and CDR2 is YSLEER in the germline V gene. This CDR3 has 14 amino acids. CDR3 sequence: CASSLHSANEKLFF. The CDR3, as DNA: TGCGCCAGCAGCTTGCACAGCGCAAATGAAAAACTGTTTTTT.

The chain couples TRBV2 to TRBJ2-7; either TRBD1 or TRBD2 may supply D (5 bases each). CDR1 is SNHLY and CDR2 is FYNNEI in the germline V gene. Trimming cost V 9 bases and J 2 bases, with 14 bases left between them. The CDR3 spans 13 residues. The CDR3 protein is CARGRGVTYEQYF. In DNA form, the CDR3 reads TGTGCCAGAGGCAGAGGGGTGACCTACGAGCAGTACTTC.

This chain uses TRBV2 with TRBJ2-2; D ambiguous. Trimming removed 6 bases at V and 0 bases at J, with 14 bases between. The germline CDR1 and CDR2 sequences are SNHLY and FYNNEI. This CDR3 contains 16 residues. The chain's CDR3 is CASRTSGGPNTGELFF. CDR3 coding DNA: TGTGCCAGCAGGACGTCCGGCGGCCCGAACACCGGGGAGCTGTTTTTT.

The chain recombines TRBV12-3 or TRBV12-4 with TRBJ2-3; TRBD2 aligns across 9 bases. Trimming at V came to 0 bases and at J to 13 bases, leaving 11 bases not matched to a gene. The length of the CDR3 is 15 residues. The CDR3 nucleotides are TGTGCCAGCAGTTTAGCTAGCGGGGGTTCAGATGCGGAGTATTTT. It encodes CASSLASGGSDAEYF.

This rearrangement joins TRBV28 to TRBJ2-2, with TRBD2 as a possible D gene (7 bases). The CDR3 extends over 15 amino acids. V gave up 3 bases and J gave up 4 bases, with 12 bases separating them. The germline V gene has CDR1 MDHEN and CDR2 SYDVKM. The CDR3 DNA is TGTGCCAGCAGTTTCTCAGGGGAGGGCACCGGGGAGCTGTTTTTT. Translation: CASSFSGEGTGELFF.

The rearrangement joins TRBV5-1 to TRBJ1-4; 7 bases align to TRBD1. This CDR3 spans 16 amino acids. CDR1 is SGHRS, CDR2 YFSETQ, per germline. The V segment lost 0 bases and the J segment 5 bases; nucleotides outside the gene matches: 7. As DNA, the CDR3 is TGCGCCAGCAGCTTGGTGGGACAGAATAAGAATGAAAAACTGTTTTTT. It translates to CASSLVGQNKNEKLFF.

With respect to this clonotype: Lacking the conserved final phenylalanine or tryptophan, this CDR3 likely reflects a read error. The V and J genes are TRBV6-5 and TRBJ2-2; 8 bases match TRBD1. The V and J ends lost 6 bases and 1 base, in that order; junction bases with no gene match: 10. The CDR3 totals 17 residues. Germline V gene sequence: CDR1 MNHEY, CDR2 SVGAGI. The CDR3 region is CASREQQGEKNTGELFV. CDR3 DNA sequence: TGTGCCAGCAGAGAACAACAGGGGGAAAAGAACACCGGGGAGCTGTTTGTT.

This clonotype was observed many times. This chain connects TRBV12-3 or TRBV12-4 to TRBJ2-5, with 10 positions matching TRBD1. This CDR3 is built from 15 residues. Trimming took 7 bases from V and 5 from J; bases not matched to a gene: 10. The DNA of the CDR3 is TGTGCCAGCAAAATTGGGACAGGGGAGGTGGAGACCCAGTACTTC. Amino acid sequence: CASKIGTGEVETQYF.